This TCR beta chain came from a study of CD8 T cells in Susac syndrome. Findings and limits, study-wide: The study recognized that the number of individuals in its TCR sequencing and HLA analysis was relatively small.

TCR beta sequencing was performed on blood CD8+ and CD4+ T cells. Reverse transcription of 0.5 to 1 ug RNA was performed with random hexamers. Across 54 Vbeta and 13 Jbeta, TCR beta CDR3 was amplified with immunoSEQ multiplex PCR. TCRdb called the immunoSEQ multiplex PCR reads again in MiXCR, with one record for every CDR3 protein. The data hold about 180,000 distinct CDR3 sequences, with approximately 94% observed a single time. Turning to this clonotype: Its antigen remains unidentified.

The CDR3 is made up of 14 amino acids. From germline, CDR1 is LGHNA and CDR2 YSLEER. V was clipped by 0 bases and J by 8 bases, with 13 bases between them. The TCR sequence derives from a human donor with multiple sclerosis. The sequenced sample consisted of CD4+ T cells from PBMCs. The rearrangement links TRBV4-3 to TRBJ1-1; no clear D gene. The CDR3 loop reads CASSQEAARGEAFF. DNA of the CDR3: TGCGCCAGCAGCCAAGAGGCGGCACGGGGAGAAGCTTTCTTT.